The 27 T cell receptor beta chains reported below all come from one sample, sequenced in a study of blood T cells in healthy people across ages. Together with a sample-barcoded 5' primer, a J-beta primer mix was included in a second PCR lasting about 7 to 12 cycles. TCRdb re-derived calls from the 5' RACE reads in MiXCR, one entry per CDR3 protein. The top ten hold approximately 13% of the sample, which has fewer than 950,000 distinct CDR3 sequences, about 37% seen once. The specimen sequenced was blood. The receptors were gathered from a man younger than 30 in good health.

There are many counts of this clonotype. The chain links TRBV5-1 to TRBJ1-2, with 8 positions matching TRBD1. Germline values: CDR1 SGHRS, CDR2 YFSETQ. V lost 1 base to trimming and J lost 6 bases; unmatched junction nucleotides: 5. This CDR3 region has 14 residues. The DNA of the CDR3 is TGCGCCAGCAGCTTGCTGCAGGGGGCGAATGGCTACACCTTC. Residues: CASSLLQGANGYTF.

The gene calls are TRBV4-1 and TRBJ1-5; D may be TRBD1 (6 bases). The V gene's germline CDR1 is MGHRA and CDR2 YSYEKL. Trimming pared 1 base from V and 3 bases from J, leaving 16 bases between. The CDR3 extends over 17 amino acids. CDR3 loop: CASSQVILDSLNQPQHF. The DNA of the CDR3 is TGCGCCAGCAGCCAAGTCATCCTGGACAGCCTCAATCAGCCCCAGCATTTT.

This clonotype has ten or more counts. The chain employs TRBV29-1 and TRBJ2-5; D might be TRBD1 or TRBD2, each matching 5 bases. V was shortened by 3 bases and J by 5 bases, with 10 bases between the two germline ends. Germline CDR1 is SQVTM and CDR2 is ANQGSEA. The CDR3 is 12 residues long. The CDR3, as DNA: TGCAGCGTTGATCCGGGGCTGGAGACCCAGTACTTC. The encoded protein is CSVDPGLETQYF.

As to this clonotype: A much larger clone lies a single base off, so this may be a read error. The chain recombines TRBV20-1 with TRBJ2-5; 10 nucleotides agree with TRBD2. CDR3 length equals 14 residues. CDR1 is DFQATT, CDR2 SNEGSKA, per germline (reference sequence). The ends lost 5 bases at V and 11 bases at J; junction bases unmatched: 14. CDR3 region: CSALVAGGPNEQYF. The CDR3 DNA sequence: TGCAGTGCTCTGGTAGCGGGGGGCCCCAATGAGCAGTACTTC.

The chain uses TRBV10-3 and TRBJ2-1, with 8 bases matching TRBD2. CDR1 is ENHRY, CDR2 SYGVKD, per germline. After removal of 7 bases from V and 9 bases from J, the junction contained 14 bases not matched to a gene. The CDR3 is made up of 15 amino acids. The CDR3 coding sequence is TGTGCCATCAAAATGGCGGGGGGAAGTATTGTTGAGCAGTTCTTC. It translates to CAIKMAGGSIVEQFF.

The table lists this clonotype with a few counts. The rearrangement uses TRBV12-3 or TRBV12-4 and TRBJ1-4; 11 bases line up with TRBD1. The CDR3 is 17 residues long. The ends lost 3 bases at V and 0 bases at J; junction bases unmatched: 3. For the CDR3, the DNA is TGTGCCAGCAGTTTGGGACAGGGGGTGGCAACTAATGAAAAACTGTTTTTT. This codes for CASSLGQGVATNEKLFF.

This clonotype was counted between two and nine times. The V call is TRBV5-1, the J call TRBJ2-3; 12 nucleotides align to TRBD1. CDR3 length: 15 residues. Germline V CDR1 and CDR2: SGHRS, YFSETQ. The V gene end was trimmed by 3 bases and the J gene end by 2 bases; junction bases not matched to a gene: 1. For the CDR3, the DNA is TGCGCCAGCAGCTGGGGACAGGGGGCCACAGATACGCAGTATTTT. This codes for CASSWGQGATDTQYF. The entire variable domain, with the rest obtained from reference TRBV5-1 and TRBJ2-3, is as follows: KAGVTQTPRYLIKTRGQQVTLSCSPISGHRSVSWYQQTPGQGLQFLFEYFSETQRNKGNFPGRFSGRQFSNSRSEMNVSTLELGDSALYLCASSWGQGATDTQYFGPGTRLTVL.

The genes are TRBV11-2 and TRBJ1-5, with unresolved D. This CDR3 region has 13 residues. Between the trimmed V and J ends, which lost 5 bases and 3 bases, there was a span of 8 bases. CDR1 is SGHAT and CDR2 is FQNNGV in the germline V gene. The DNA for the CDR3 is TGTGCCAGCAGCCGGAACGACAATCAGCCCCAGCATTTT. Its translation is CASSRNDNQPQHF.

This clonotype showed up many times. V usage is TRBV20-1 and J usage is TRBJ2-5, with D possibly matching TRBD1 (6 bases). This CDR3 spans 13 amino acids. Germline V gene data show CDR1 as DFQATT and CDR2 as SNEGSKA (reference sequence). Trimming cost V 2 bases and J 2 bases, with 9 bases left between them. The CDR3 DNA reads TGCAGTGCTAGATGGGACACTCAAGAGACCCAGTACTTC. Its translation: CSARWDTQETQYF.

The chain links TRBV20-1 to TRBJ1-2, with D hard to call. Germline CDR1 reads DFQATT; CDR2 reads SNEGSKA (reference sequence). V dropped 1 base and J dropped 8 bases, with 11 bases sitting between them. The CDR3 contains 12 residues. The CDR3, as DNA: TGCAGTGCTAGAGTGCGATTTGGGGGCTACACCTTC. This codes for CSARVRFGGYTF.

The chain uses TRBV5-1 and TRBJ2-7; perhaps D is TRBD1 or TRBD2 (5 bases each). The CDR3 totals 15 residues. V was shortened by 0 bases and J by 8 bases, with 18 bases between the two germline ends. Germline V lookup: CDR1 SGHRS, CDR2 YFSETQ. CDR3 in amino acids: CASSLAEVGREKQYF. Written as DNA, the CDR3 is TGCGCCAGCAGCTTGGCCGAAGTTGGCAGGGAGAAGCAGTACTTC.

As concerns this clonotype: Compared with germline, one end of the junction differs, possibly owing to a read error. V gene TRBV9 combines with J gene TRBJ2-1, with 9 nucleotides matching TRBD2. Germline loops: CDR1 SGDLS, CDR2 YYNGEE. This CDR3 contains 17 residues. CDR3 amino acids: CASSPRTSESSYDEQFF. The CDR3 DNA sequence: TGTGCCAGCAGCCCCAGGACTAGCGAAAGCTCCTACGATGAGCAGTTCTTC.

The chain couples TRBV12-3 or TRBV12-4 to TRBJ1-1; 7 bases are a match to TRBD1. J was trimmed by 8 bases and V by 1 base; bases with no gene match: 4. The CDR3 length is 13 residues. The CDR3 spells CASSLGGQPEAFF. The CDR3 DNA sequence: TGTGCCAGCAGTTTAGGGGGACAGCCGGAAGCTTTCTTT.

This clonotype was seen at least ten times. The J gene is TRBJ2-7, the V gene TRBV10-3; D gene unclear. With 3 bases removed from V and 1 base from J, the gap between germline ends came to 16 bases. Germline V lookup: CDR1 ENHRY, CDR2 SYGVKD. The CDR3 covers 16 residues. The CDR3 loop is CAISDAPNKRSYEQYF. The CDR3 DNA follows: TGTGCCATCAGTGACGCGCCGAACAAAAGGTCCTACGAGCAGTACTTC.

The chain recombines TRBV4-2 with TRBJ2-5, with D perhaps matching TRBD2 (5 bases). Per germline, CDR1 LGHNA and CDR2 YNFKEQ. The CDR3 has 13 amino acids. V lost 6 bases to trimming and J lost 7 bases, with 15 bases between them. CDR3 amino acids: CASSQKVRGTQYF. The CDR3 DNA reads as TGTGCCAGCAGTCAGAAGGTTCGGGGGACCCAGTACTTC.

DNA for the CDR3: TGCAGCGGGGGGCCCGCTAGCGGGGTAGAGACCCAGTACTTC. Amino acid sequence: CSGGPASGVETQYF. The chain recombines TRBV29-1 with TRBJ2-5; 9 positions match TRBD2. Per germline, CDR1 SQVTM and CDR2 ANQGSEA. This CDR3 contains 14 residues. Germline trimming cut 7 bases from V and 4 bases from J; bases unmatched to any gene: 10.

This rearrangement joins TRBV29-1 to TRBJ1-1, with a possible D match to TRBD1 (6 bases). The germline V gene has CDR1 SQVTM and CDR2 ANQGSEA. V shed 5 bases and J shed 0 bases, with 13 bases lying between them. This CDR3 has 14 amino acids. The CDR3 protein is CSVRATGMNTEAFF. Written as DNA, the CDR3 is TGCAGCGTTCGGGCCACAGGGATGAACACTGAAGCTTTCTTT. The variable domain in full, completed from reference TRBV29-1 and TRBJ1-1, reads SAVISQKPSRDICQRGTSLTIQCQVDSQVTMMFWYRQQPGQSLTLIATANQGSEATYESGFVIDKFPISRPNLTFSTLTVSNMSPEDSSIYLCSVRATGMNTEAFFGQGTRLTVV.

This clonotype was seen many times. The V call is TRBV5-1, the J call TRBJ2-3; D is perhaps TRBD1 (6 bases). Trimming took off 4 bases at V and 0 bases at J, with 15 bases between the two ends. Per germline, CDR1 SGHRS and CDR2 YFSETQ. CDR3 length: 16 amino acids. The CDR3 here is CASSRTDRLSTDTQYF. In DNA, the CDR3 is TGCGCCAGCAGCCGGACAGACAGGTTAAGCACAGATACGCAGTATTTT. Full variable domain (outside the CDR3, taken from reference TRBV5-1 and TRBJ2-3): KAGVTQTPRYLIKTRGQQVTLSCSPISGHRSVSWYQQTPGQGLQFLFEYFSETQRNKGNFPGRFSGRQFSNSRSEMNVSTLELGDSALYLCASSRTDRLSTDTQYFGPGTRLTVL.

To note about this clonotype: A much larger clone lies a single base off, so this may be a read error. For the CDR3, the DNA is TGTGCCAGCAGTGTAAGGTCACCCTACGAGCAGTACTTC. Translation gives CASSVRSPYEQYF. This chain joins TRBV12-3 or TRBV12-4 and TRBJ2-7; D not certain. There are 13 residues in the CDR3. Trimming left V 5 bases short and J 2 bases short, with 10 bases between.

This clonotype was observed many times. This sequence joins TRBV7-2 and TRBJ2-3; 8 bases are a match to TRBD1. Trimming removed 6 bases from V and 2 bases from J; junction bases left unmatched: 4. CDR1 and CDR2 from the germline V gene are SGHTA and FQGNSA. This CDR3 has 14 amino acids. CDR3 sequence reads: CASRLDRDTDTQYF. Here the CDR3 DNA reads TGTGCCAGCAGGTTGGACAGGGACACAGATACGCAGTATTTT.

The chain carries TRBV7-3 and TRBJ2-7, with 8 bases identical to TRBD1. Germline V CDR1 and CDR2: SGHTA, FQGTGA. Losses at the gene ends were 5 bases for V and 6 bases for J; bases not matched to a gene: 12. The CDR3 length is 15 residues. In nucleotides, the CDR3 is TGTGCCAGCAGCGAGACGGGACAGGCTGAGAGCGAGCAGTACTTC. Protein sequence: CASSETGQAESEQYF. The variable domain in full, completed from reference TRBV7-3 and TRBJ2-7, reads GAGVSQTPSNKVTEKGKYVELRCDPISGHTALYWYRQSLGQGPEFLIYFQGTGAADDSGLPNDRFFAVRPEGSVSTLKIQRTERGDSAVYLCASSETGQAESEQYFGPGTRLTVT.

The genes are TRBV7-3 and TRBJ1-2, with D possibly being TRBD1 (5 bases). The CDR3 totals 16 residues. CDR1 and CDR2 from the germline V gene are SGHTA and FQGTGA. V was pared by 0 bases and J by 3 bases, with 14 bases between. This CDR3 reads CASSLTPFGGDYGYTF. The CDR3 DNA reads as TGTGCCAGCAGCTTAACCCCCTTTGGGGGGGACTATGGCTACACCTTC.

The chain is built from TRBV20-1 and TRBJ2-1, with a tentative D call TRBD2 (5 bases). Looked up from germline, CDR1 is DFQATT and CDR2 is SNEGSKA (reference sequence). V lost 6 bases to trimming and J lost 0 bases, with 6 bases between them. The CDR3 has 12 amino acids. This chain's CDR3 is CSAGSSYNEQFF. The CDR3 nucleotides are TGCAGTGCGGGGAGCTCCTACAATGAGCAGTTCTTC.

This clonotype turned up a few times. The rearrangement links TRBV4-2 to TRBJ2-1; TRBD1 matches at 9 bases. TRBJ2-7 matches the DNA end more closely, so the J call is doubtful. The CDR3 spans 16 residues. The germline V gene encodes CDR1 LGHNA and CDR2 YNFKEQ. CDR3 sequence reads: CASSQTGQGYYNEQYF. CDR3 nucleotide sequence: TGTGCCAGCAGCCAAACCGGACAGGGGTATTACAATGAGCAGTACTTC.

V and J are TRBV5-6 and TRBJ2-1; no definite D call. Germline V gives CDR1 SGHDT, CDR2 YYEEEE. This CDR3 has 14 residues. The ends were cut back, 3 bases at V and 5 bases at J, with 12 bases in the middle. The DNA for the CDR3 is TGTGCCAGCAGCTCGCCTATTGTCGACAATGAGCAGTTCTTC. It yields the protein CASSSPIVDNEQFF.

In its sample, this clonotype was seen a few times. The CDR3 DNA reads TGCAGTGCTAGAGTTCAGACACTGGGGAACACTGAAGCTTTCTTT. This gives the protein CSARVQTLGNTEAFF. The chain uses TRBV20-1 and TRBJ1-1; the D is unclear. Germline lookup yields CDR1 DFQATT and CDR2 SNEGSKA (reference sequence). The V end lost 1 base, the J end lost 1 base, and 13 bases lay between the germline ends. The CDR3 is made up of 15 amino acids.

A few counts support this clonotype. This chain connects TRBV27 to TRBJ1-5, with D unclear. The germline V and J ends were trimmed by 3 bases and 7 bases, with 7 bases remaining between them. The germline CDR1 and CDR2 sequences are MNHEY and SMNVEV (reference sequence). The CDR3 loop spans 12 amino acids. The CDR3 loop is CASSFIVQPQHF. The CDR3 DNA follows: TGTGCCAGCAGTTTTATAGTACAGCCCCAGCATTTT.